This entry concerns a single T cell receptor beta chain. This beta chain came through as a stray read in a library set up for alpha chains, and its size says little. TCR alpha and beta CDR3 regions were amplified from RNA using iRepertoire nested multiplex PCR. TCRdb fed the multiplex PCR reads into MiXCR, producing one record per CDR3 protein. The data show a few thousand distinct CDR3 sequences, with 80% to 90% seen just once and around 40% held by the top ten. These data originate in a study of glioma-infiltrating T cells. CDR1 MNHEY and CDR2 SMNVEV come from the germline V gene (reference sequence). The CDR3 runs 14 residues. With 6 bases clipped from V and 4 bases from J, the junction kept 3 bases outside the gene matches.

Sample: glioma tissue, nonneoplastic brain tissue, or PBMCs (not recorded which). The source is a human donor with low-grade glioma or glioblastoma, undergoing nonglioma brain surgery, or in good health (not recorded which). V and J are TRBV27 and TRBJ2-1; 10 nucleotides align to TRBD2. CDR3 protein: CASRLAGLYNEQFF. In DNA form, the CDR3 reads TGTGCCAGCAGACTAGCGGGATTGTACAATGAGCAGTTCTTC.